Listed here are 31 T cell receptor beta chains from one sample, sequenced in a study of T cells in Graves' hyperthyroidism and ophthalmopathy. RNA transcripts gave rise to amplified TCR beta CDR3 regions. First-round RT-PCR targeting the TCR CDR3 was performed with the HTBI primer set. MiXCR, run by TCRdb on the multiplex PCR reads, gives a single entry per CDR3 protein. The sample carries over 450,000 distinct CDR3 sequences, around 15% recorded once. The sequencing sample was made of blood. These receptor sequences come from a woman aged 18 to 35 with Graves' hyperthyroidism.

The chain is built from TRBV6-2 or TRBV6-3 and TRBJ1-2; tentatively, D is TRBD1 (6 bases). The CDR3 covers 14 residues. Germline V lookup: CDR1 MNHEY, CDR2 SVGEGT. Trimming stripped 2 bases from V and 7 bases from J, with 14 bases between. In nucleotides, the CDR3 is TGTGCCAGCAGTTACAACCAGGGGACTACTGGCTACACCTTC. It translates to CASSYNQGTTGYTF.

This clonotype was seen many times. V usage is TRBV2 and J usage is TRBJ1-5; D is uncertain. Trimming pared 3 bases from V and 4 bases from J, leaving 16 bases between. CDR3 length: 16 residues. The V gene's germline CDR1 is SNHLY and CDR2 FYNNEI. CDR3 residues: CASSDVGEVVNQPQHF. The CDR3 nucleotides are TGTGCCAGCAGTGACGTGGGAGAGGTTGTGAATCAGCCCCAGCATTTT.

Ten or more counts support this clonotype. This chain links TRBV5-1 with TRBJ2-7; unclear D gene. Germline-derived CDR1 and CDR2 are SGHRS and YFSETQ. CDR3 size: 15 residues. The V end was cut by 1 base, the J end by 0 bases, with 11 bases between. The CDR3 reads CASSLSAGSSYEQYV. In DNA, the CDR3 is TGCGCCAGCAGCTTGAGTGCAGGTAGCTCCTACGAGCAGTACGTC.

CDR3 protein: CASSPYSGLGTGELFF. CDR3 DNA: TGCGCCAGCAGCCCCTATAGCGGGCTCGGAACCGGGGAGCTGTTTTTT. The chain carries TRBV5-1 and TRBJ2-2, with 7 bases identical to TRBD2. The germline CDR1 and CDR2 sequences are SGHRS and YFSETQ. The CDR3 consists of 16 residues. J gave up 5 bases and V 4 bases, and 11 bases lay outside the gene matches.

This chain links TRBV19 with TRBJ1-6, with D unclear. V shed 6 bases and J shed 8 bases, with 14 bases lying between them. Germline V CDR1 and CDR2: LNHDA, SQIVND (reference sequence). This CDR3 is 14 amino acids long. In DNA, the CDR3 is TGTGCCAGTAGCCCCTCGGTGTTCTATTCACCCCTCCACTTT. This sequence encodes CASSPSVFYSPLHF.

As for this clonotype: It is unclear where the CDR3 begins or ends on the DNA, so no DNA is shown, and the CDR3 is as TCRdb lists it. This chain links TRBV12-3 or TRBV12-4 with TRBJ2-6. The CDR3 is 15 residues long, ends included. The CDR3: CASSSSFSGANVLTF.

This clonotype was recorded many times. The chain has TRBV6-1 and TRBJ2-7, with 8 bases matching TRBD1. Trimming removed 4 bases from V and 1 base from J; junction bases left unmatched: 6. The length of the CDR3 is 15 residues. CDR1 is MNHNS and CDR2 is SASEGT in the germline V gene. The CDR3 DNA follows: TGTGCCAGCAGTGTTTGGACAGGGAGGTCCTACGAGCAGTACTTC. It is translated as CASSVWTGRSYEQYF.

The CDR3 spells CASSVGSIRSEAFF. The CDR3 DNA reads as TGTGCCAGCAGCGTAGGGTCGATTAGGTCTGAAGCTTTCTTT. The rearrangement joins TRBV12-3 or TRBV12-4 to TRBJ1-1; the D is unclear. This CDR3 has 14 amino acids. Trimming cost V 6 bases and J 6 bases, with 17 bases left between them.

This clonotype was recorded a few times. The chain has TRBV4-1 and TRBJ1-4, with D maybe TRBD1 (5 bases). Germline CDR1 is MGHRA and CDR2 is YSYEKL. Trimming took 6 bases from V and 8 from J, leaving 13 bases between them. This CDR3 spans 13 amino acids. CDR3 region: CASRSGRDEKLFF. In DNA, the CDR3 is TGCGCCAGCAGGTCAGGGAGGGACGAAAAACTGTTTTTT.

The rearrangement joins TRBV19 to TRBJ2-1; a possible D gene is TRBD2 (6 bases). The CDR3 has 13 amino acids. The germline CDR1 and CDR2 sequences are LNHDA and SQIVND (reference sequence). Trimming shortened V by 3 bases and J by 7 bases, and 10 bases separated the two germline ends. CDR3 coding DNA: TGTGCCAGTAGTATGGTCCTAGCGAATGAGCAGTTCTTC. It is translated as CASSMVLANEQFF. The whole variable domain, filled in from reference TRBV19 and TRBJ2-1, reads DGGITQSPKYLFRKEGQNVTLSCEQNLNHDAMYWYRQDPGQGLRLIYYSQIVNDFQKGDIAEGYSVSREKKESFPLTVTSAQKNPTAFYLCASSMVLANEQFFGPGTRLTVL.

This clonotype was counted many times. The chain links TRBV3-1 to TRBJ1-4; possible D gene TRBD1, 5 bases. Looked up from germline, CDR1 is LGHDT and CDR2 is YNNKEL (reference sequence). The CDR3 is 14 residues long. Trimming took off 3 bases at V and 10 bases at J, with 15 bases between the two ends. CDR3 sequence reads: CASSQVGTARKLFF. The CDR3 DNA follows: TGTGCCAGCAGCCAGGTCGGGACGGCGAGAAAACTGTTTTTT.

This clonotype was seen at least ten times. V gene TRBV6-1 combines with J gene TRBJ1-1; D is uncertain. The V gene lost 2 bases and the J gene lost 1 base, with 11 bases spanning the gap. CDR3 length: 15 amino acids. Per the germline V gene, CDR1 is MNHNS and CDR2 is SASEGT. CDR3 coding DNA: TGTGCCAGCAGTGAATCGTGGGAGTGGAACACTGAAGCTTTCTTT. It is translated as CASSESWEWNTEAFF.

This clonotype was seen only a few times. The chain joins TRBV14 to TRBJ2-6; possibly TRBD1 or TRBD2 for D (5 bases each). The CDR3 extends over 18 amino acids. Trimming removed 2 bases at V and 2 bases at J, with 16 bases between. Germline CDR1 SGHDN, CDR2 FVKESK. The CDR3 loop is CASSQTGRLGAGANVLTF. The CDR3 DNA follows: TGTGCCAGCAGCCAAACGGGGCGCCTGGGGGCTGGGGCCAACGTCCTGACTTTC.

Many counts were recorded for this clonotype. This chain joins TRBV11-2 and TRBJ2-3, with D possibly TRBD2 on 5 matching bases. CDR1 and CDR2 from the germline V gene are SGHAT and FQNNGV. The CDR3 is made up of 18 amino acids. V was trimmed by 1 base and J by 0 bases, leaving 17 bases between them. DNA of the CDR3: TGTGCCAGCAGCTTAGGTCCCAATCGAGCGGAAAGCACAGATACGCAGTATTTT. Translation gives CASSLGPNRAESTDTQYF.

This clonotype appeared many times. This rearrangement joins TRBV2 to TRBJ1-5; no clear D. V lost 7 bases, J lost 3 bases, and 13 bases lay in between. The germline gives CDR1 SNHLY, CDR2 FYNNEI. There are 14 residues in the CDR3. This chain's CDR3 is CASKARRNNQPQHF. CDR3 DNA: TGTGCCAGCAAGGCCCGACGGAACAATCAGCCCCAGCATTTT.

V is TRBV2 and J is TRBJ2-1; 14 bases fit TRBD2. The V segment lost 7 bases and the J segment 13 bases; nucleotides outside the gene matches: 6. CDR1 SNHLY and CDR2 FYNNEI come from the germline V gene. The CDR3 covers 13 residues. CDR3 sequence (DNA): TGTGCCAGCACCGGACTAGCGGGAGGAGTACAGTTCTTC. It codes for CASTGLAGGVQFF.

The table lists this clonotype with many counts. The rearrangement links TRBV6-5 to TRBJ2-2; either TRBD1 or TRBD2 may fit D (5 bases each). Germline V lookup: CDR1 MNHEY, CDR2 SVGAGI. There are 16 residues in the CDR3. V lost 2 bases to trimming and J lost 6 bases, with 16 bases between them. The CDR3 bases are TGTGCCAGCAGTTACGGTTCTTTGAGGGGCCCCGGGGAGCTGTTTTTT. It codes for CASSYGSLRGPGELFF.

The sample holds many counts of this clonotype. This chain links TRBV6-1 with TRBJ1-1; 7 positions agree with TRBD1. V lost 6 bases, J lost 5 bases, and 6 bases stayed unmatched. Germline-derived CDR1 and CDR2 are MNHNS and SASEGT. CDR3 length: 13 amino acids. The CDR3 spells CASREQGLTEAFF. For the CDR3, the DNA is TGTGCCAGCAGGGAACAGGGGTTAACTGAAGCTTTCTTT.

This clonotype was counted only a few times. V gene TRBV5-5 combines with J gene TRBJ2-5; D may be TRBD1 (8 bases). Trimming took 4 bases from V and 5 from J, leaving 24 bases between them. The CDR3 totals 17 residues. The germline CDR1 and CDR2 sequences are SGHKS and YYEKEE (reference sequence). The CDR3 DNA reads as TGTGCCAGCAGCCGCCTAGGACAGGGAGGGACGGTCGAGACCCAGTACTTC. Translating gives CASSRLGQGGTVETQYF. The variable domain in full, completed from reference TRBV5-5 and TRBJ2-5, reads DAGVTQSPTHLIKTRGQQVTLRCSPISGHKSVSWYQQVLGQGPQFIFQYYEKEERGRGNFPDRFSARQFPNYSSELNVNALLLGDSALYLCASSRLGQGGTVETQYFGPGTRLLVL.

This clonotype was recorded at least ten times. V and J are TRBV5-1 and TRBJ2-3; D is ambiguous. V was shortened by 7 bases and J by 6 bases, with 12 bases between the two germline ends. This CDR3 spans 12 amino acids. The V gene's germline CDR1 is SGHRS and CDR2 YFSETQ. The CDR3 loop is CASGTSSDTQYF. The CDR3 DNA is TGCGCCAGCGGAACCTCCTCGGATACGCAGTATTTT.

This clonotype was observed at least ten times. The gene calls are TRBV13 and TRBJ2-2; TRBD2 aligns across 10 bases. Trimming at V came to 7 bases and at J to 3 bases, leaving 5 bases not matched to a gene. This CDR3 has 15 residues. Germline CDR1 is PRHDT and CDR2 is FYEKMQ (reference sequence). The CDR3: CASTKGLADTGELFF. CDR3 sequence (DNA): TGTGCCAGCACTAAAGGACTAGCGGACACCGGGGAGCTGTTTTTT.

This clonotype has at least ten counts. This rearrangement joins TRBV28 to TRBJ2-7, with D hard to call. The CDR3 loop spans 13 amino acids. Trimming took off 2 bases at V and 0 bases at J, with 5 bases between the two ends. Germline V gene data show CDR1 as MDHEN and CDR2 as SYDVKM. In DNA form, the CDR3 reads TGTGCCAGCAGTTTACAGCCCTCCTACGAGCAGTACTTC. This sequence encodes CASSLQPSYEQYF.

About this clonotype itself: At one boundary the junction diverges from the germline segment, which might be a read error. The rearrangement joins TRBV5-5 to TRBJ1-2, with TRBD1 as a possible D gene (5 bases). Germline CDR1 and CDR2: SGHKS and YYEKEE (reference sequence). This CDR3 contains 13 residues. CDR3 region: CASTEAEGRGYTF. CDR3 sequence (DNA): TGCGCCAGCACCGAGGCTGAGGGGAGAGGCTACACCTTC.

At least ten counts were recorded for this clonotype. A junction boundary mismatches the germline segment, possibly from a read error. J is TRBJ1-4 and V is TRBV11-2; 7 nucleotides agree with TRBD1. The CDR3 loop spans 16 amino acids. Germline assignment: CDR1 SGHAT and CDR2 FQNNGV. The CDR3 loop reads CASSIDRDSKGEKLFF. CDR3 in DNA: TGTGCCAGCAGCATAGACCGGGACAGTAAGGGCGAAAAACTGTTTTTT.

There are a few counts of this clonotype. The V call is TRBV3-1, the J call TRBJ2-2; 10 bases map to TRBD2. Germline V gives CDR1 LGHDT, CDR2 YNNKEL (reference sequence). With V trimmed by 0 bases and J by 5 bases, 9 bases remained unmatched. The CDR3 is made up of 18 amino acids. The CDR3: CASSQDWSGRAPTGELFF. CDR3 DNA: TGTGCCAGCAGCCAAGATTGGAGCGGGAGGGCCCCTACCGGGGAGCTGTTTTTT.

This clonotype was counted at least ten times. The chain uses TRBV3-1 and TRBJ1-2; 9 positions agree with TRBD1. V lost 4 bases and J lost 4; bases outside the gene matches: 7. The CDR3 is made up of 15 amino acids. Germline CDR1 and CDR2: LGHDT and YNNKEL (reference sequence). The CDR3 nucleotides are TGTGCCAGCAGCCTTCCGGGACAGGGACGCTATGGCTACACCTTC. This encodes CASSLPGQGRYGYTF. The variable domain in full, completed from reference TRBV3-1 and TRBJ1-2, reads DTAVSQTPKYLVTQMGNDKSIKCEQNLGHDTMYWYKQDSKKFLKIMFSYNNKELIINETVPNRFSPKSPDKAHLNLHINSLELGDSAVYFCASSLPGQGRYGYTFGSGTRLTVV.

This clonotype was counted ten times or more. For the CDR3, the DNA is TGTGCCAGCAAGATCGGCGGGACCCAGGTGGAGCAGTACGTC. This gives the protein CASKIGGTQVEQYV. This chain uses TRBV6-1 with TRBJ2-7; possible D gene TRBD2, 6 bases. This CDR3 region has 14 residues. Between the trimmed V and J ends, which lost 7 bases and 7 bases, there was a span of 20 bases. Germline V gene lookup returns CDR1 MNHNS and CDR2 SASEGT.

This clonotype was counted a few times. The chain carries TRBV10-3 and TRBJ1-1, with D unclear. The CDR3 is made up of 14 amino acids. Trimming left V 3 bases short and J 2 bases short, with 10 bases between. Germline CDR1 is ENHRY and CDR2 is SYGVKD. CDR3 coding DNA: TGTGCCATCAGTGATGAACGGGGAAACACTGAAGCTTTCTTT. Its protein is CAISDERGNTEAFF.

This clonotype has a count of ten or more. The genes are TRBV12-3 or TRBV12-4 and TRBJ1-1, with D possibly matching TRBD1 (5 bases). The length of the CDR3 is 13 residues. The germline V and J ends were trimmed by 0 bases and 9 bases, with 11 bases remaining between them. In nucleotides, the CDR3 is TGTGCCAGCAGTTTAGCCAGGGCGTTCAAAGCTTTCTTT. Protein sequence: CASSLARAFKAFF.

This clonotype showed up many times. V gene TRBV12-3 or TRBV12-4 combines with J gene TRBJ2-7; D possibly matches TRBD1 or TRBD2 (5 bases each). There are 14 residues in the CDR3. V was trimmed by 0 bases and J by 3 bases, leaving 9 bases between them. CDR3 nucleotides: TGTGCCAGCAGTTTAGCAGGGGAGCACTACGAGCAGTACTTC. This encodes CASSLAGEHYEQYF.

This clonotype was seen a handful of times. This chain connects TRBV5-1 to TRBJ1-4; tentative D call: TRBD1 (5 bases). V was trimmed by 3 bases and J by 3 bases, leaving 12 bases between them. The CDR3 runs to 15 residues. Germline CDR1 SGHRS, CDR2 YFSETQ. The CDR3 nucleotides read TGCGCCAGCAGCTCACCGGGACTGGCTAATGAAAAACTGTTTTTT. This sequence encodes CASSSPGLANEKLFF.